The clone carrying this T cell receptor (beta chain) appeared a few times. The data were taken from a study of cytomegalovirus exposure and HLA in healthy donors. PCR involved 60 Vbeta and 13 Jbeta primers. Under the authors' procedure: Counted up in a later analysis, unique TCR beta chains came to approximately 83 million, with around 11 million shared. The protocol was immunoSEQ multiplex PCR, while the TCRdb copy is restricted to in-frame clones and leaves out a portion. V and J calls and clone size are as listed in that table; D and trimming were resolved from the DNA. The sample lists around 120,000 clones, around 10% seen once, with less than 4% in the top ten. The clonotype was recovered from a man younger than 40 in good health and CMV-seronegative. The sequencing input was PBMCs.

The CDR3 nucleotides are TGTGCCAGCAGTGGTTCCTATCAAGCCTACGAGCAGTACTTC. It is translated as CASSGSYQAYEQYF. This rearrangement joins TRBV2 to TRBJ2-7; D unclear. The ends were cut back, 4 bases at V and 2 bases at J, with 12 bases in the middle. Germline CDR1 and CDR2: SNHLY and FYNNEI. CDR3 size: 14 residues.